The 30 T cell receptor beta chains listed next were all sequenced from one sample in a study of sequential checkpoint blockade in melanoma. Treatment indicated: randomized to nivolumab then ipilimumab (arm A) or the reverse (arm B). The protocol was immunoSEQ multiplex PCR, while the TCRdb copy is restricted to in-frame clones and leaves out a portion. The data show 40,000 or so clones, 84% seen once. Sequenced here: CD8+ T cells sorted from blood (inferred from file names), sampled from a patient given nivolumab and ipilimumab in sequence. These receptors were taken from a human donor with melanoma.

The rearrangement links TRBV6-5 to TRBJ2-1, with 8 bases aligning to TRBD2. This CDR3 is built from 14 residues. Trimming took 5 bases from V and 2 from J; bases not matched to a gene: 2. Germline V gene sequence: CDR1 MNHEY, CDR2 SVGAGI. The CDR3 region has the DNA TGTGCCAGCAGTAGGCGGGAGGCCTACAATGAGCAGTTCTTC. Translating it yields CASSRREAYNEQFF.

This clone has just a few counts. V usage is TRBV10-3 and J usage is TRBJ2-4; D is possibly TRBD2 (5 bases). V was clipped by 10 bases and J by 0 bases, with 13 bases between them. Germline V CDR1 and CDR2: ENHRY, SYGVKD. The CDR3 sequence is 14 residues long. The CDR3 sequence is CATLDGLAKNIQYF. The CDR3 DNA reads as TGTGCCACCTTGGACGGACTAGCCAAAAACATTCAGTACTTC.

The chain combines TRBV7-2 with TRBJ1-5, with D unclear. The germline CDR1 and CDR2 sequences are SGHTA and FQGNSA. CDR3 length: 12 amino acids. Trimming left V 3 bases short and J 6 bases short, with 6 bases between. The CDR3 DNA follows: TGTGCCAGCAGCTTCCCCAGTCAGCCCCAGCATTTT. This translates into CASSFPSQPQHF.

This chain joins TRBV27 and TRBJ1-5, with D possibly being TRBD1 (6 bases). The germline V gene has CDR1 MNHEY and CDR2 SMNVEV (reference sequence). CDR3 length equals 14 residues. V was clipped by 5 bases and J by 3 bases, with 11 bases between them. The DNA for the CDR3 is TGTGCCAGCAGTCTTACAGGGTACAATCAGCCCCAGCATTTT. Encoded protein: CASSLTGYNQPQHF.

CDR3 amino acids: CASSMVGNTEAFF. In DNA, the CDR3 is TGTGCCAGTAGTATGGTCGGGAACACTGAAGCTTTCTTT. The chain recombines TRBV19 with TRBJ1-1; D uncertain. This CDR3 has 13 residues. Trimming took off 3 bases at V and 1 base at J, with 6 bases between the two ends. Germline assignment: CDR1 LNHDA and CDR2 SQIVND (reference sequence).

This clone came up once. V usage is TRBV28 and J usage is TRBJ2-3; D is undetermined. Germline V gene lookup returns CDR1 MDHEN and CDR2 SYDVKM. The CDR3 is 15 amino acids. Trimming removed 1 base from V and 2 bases from J, with 10 bases in between. The CDR3 nucleotides are TGTGCCAGCAGTTTATCGTCCTTCTTCACAGATACGCAGTATTTT. Residues: CASSLSSFFTDTQYF.

The chain links TRBV5-4 to TRBJ2-5; the match to TRBD2 covers 9 bases. The germline V gene has CDR1 SGHNT and CDR2 YYREEE (reference sequence). The ends lost 7 bases at V and 4 bases at J; junction bases unmatched: 11. The CDR3 sequence is 15 residues long. The CDR3 DNA reads TGTGCCAGCTCCTCGTGGGGCGGGGGGGCAGAGACCCAGTACTTC. It yields the protein CASSSWGGGAETQYF.

The genes are TRBV5-1 and TRBJ2-1, with 7 bases identical to TRBD1. The germline V gene encodes CDR1 SGHRS and CDR2 YFSETQ. This CDR3 is built from 16 residues. Trimming cost V 7 bases and J 7 bases; bases outside gene matches: 17. In DNA form, the CDR3 reads TGCGCCAGCTCTCTTTTTACGGGACAGAGTCAAAATGAGCAGTTCTTC. This translates into CASSLFTGQSQNEQFF.

V usage is TRBV27 and J usage is TRBJ1-5; D call uncertain. Trimming took 5 bases from V and 3 from J, leaving 11 bases between them. Germline CDR1 and CDR2: MNHEY and SMNVEV (reference sequence). This CDR3 spans 14 amino acids. The chain's CDR3 is CASSAFGSNQPQHF. The CDR3 nucleotides read TGTGCCAGCAGTGCATTCGGGTCCAATCAGCCCCAGCATTTT.

The J gene is TRBJ2-1, the V gene TRBV27; possible D gene TRBD1, 6 bases. Trimming took 5 bases from V and 9 from J, leaving 20 bases between them. The length of the CDR3 is 15 residues. The germline V gene has CDR1 MNHEY and CDR2 SMNVEV (reference sequence). As DNA, the CDR3 is TGTGCCAGCAGTATGGGACAATTGGAGGTTTCTGAGCAGTTCTTC. It codes for CASSMGQLEVSEQFF.

The rearrangement links TRBV7-8 to TRBJ2-1; TRBD1 matches 7 bases. CDR3 length: 14 residues. Trimming removed 5 bases from V and 8 bases from J; junction bases left unmatched: 9. Per germline, CDR1 SGHVS and CDR2 FQNEAQ. CDR3 in DNA: TGTGCCAGCAGCCTGGACAGGACGTTCGATGAGCAGTTCTTC. It codes for CASSLDRTFDEQFF.

CDR3 protein: CASSVLAARVADTQYF. In DNA form, the CDR3 reads TGTGCCAGCAGTGTCCTAGCGGCGAGAGTGGCAGATACGCAGTATTTT. This chain uses TRBV27 with TRBJ2-3, with 7 bases matching TRBD2. CDR3 size: 16 residues. V lost 5 bases and J lost 4; bases outside the gene matches: 12. Germline V gene sequence: CDR1 MNHEY, CDR2 SMNVEV (reference sequence).

This chain joins TRBV11-1 and TRBJ2-7; D might be TRBD1 (6 bases). Trimming cost V 1 base and J 4 bases, with 14 bases left between them. Germline loops: CDR1 SGHAT, CDR2 FQDESV (reference sequence). The CDR3 has 15 amino acids. In DNA, the CDR3 is TGTGCCAGCAGCTTAGGGGGGACAAGCCATTACGAGCAGTACTTC. Translating gives CASSLGGTSHYEQYF.

The genes are TRBV19 and TRBJ2-1; D is undetermined. V dropped 1 base and J dropped 7 bases, with 11 bases sitting between them. The CDR3 contains 14 residues. Germline V CDR1 and CDR2: LNHDA, SQIVND (reference sequence). The CDR3 reads CASSIGGPGNEQFF. In nucleotides, the CDR3 is TGTGCCAGTAGTATAGGAGGCCCCGGGAATGAGCAGTTCTTC.

A few counts support this clone. V usage is TRBV10-3 and J usage is TRBJ2-5, with 9 nucleotides matching TRBD1. The J segment lost 5 bases and the V segment lost 10 bases, leaving 11 bases of the junction unmatched. The CDR3 runs to 14 residues. Looked up from germline, CDR1 is ENHRY and CDR2 is SYGVKD. The CDR3 protein is CATGGTGGLETQYF. The CDR3 region has the DNA TGTGCCACTGGCGGCACAGGGGGCCTTGAGACCCAGTACTTC.

The chain recombines TRBV6-1 with TRBJ1-2; a weak D match, TRBD1 (6 bases). Germline lookup yields CDR1 MNHNS and CDR2 SASEGT. V lost 4 bases, J lost 14 bases, and 14 bases lay in between. The CDR3 is 11 amino acids. CDR3 nucleotide sequence: TGTGCCAGCAGTGCCAGGGGAAAGGGAACCTTC. The encoded protein is CASSARGKGTF.

The genes are TRBV10-2 and TRBJ2-7; no definite D call. Per germline, CDR1 WSHSY and CDR2 SAAADI. Trimming removed 3 bases from V and 0 bases from J, with 3 bases in between. The CDR3 length is 12 residues. Here the CDR3 DNA reads TGCGCCAGCAGTGACAGCTCCTACGAGCAGTACTTC. Residues: CASSDSSYEQYF.

This sequence joins TRBV7-9 and TRBJ2-5; D perhaps matches TRBD2 (5 bases). Germline lookup yields CDR1 SEHNR and CDR2 FQNEAQ (reference sequence). CDR3 length: 15 residues. The V and J ends lost 5 bases and 2 bases respectively, with 15 bases between them. Here the CDR3 reads CASSLPPGWQETQYF. The DNA for the CDR3 is TGTGCCAGCAGCCTCCCCCCGGGGTGGCAAGAGACCCAGTACTTC.

This chain's CDR3 is CASRTGTTYEQYF. The CDR3 region has the DNA TGTGCCAGCAGGACGGGTACTACCTACGAGCAGTACTTC. The V call is TRBV28, the J call TRBJ2-7; D is unresolved. This CDR3 is built from 13 residues. Germline V gene data show CDR1 as MDHEN and CDR2 as SYDVKM. V lost 6 bases to trimming and J lost 2 bases, with 11 bases between them.

This sequence joins TRBV5-1 and TRBJ2-2, with 10 bases matching TRBD1. This CDR3 is built from 13 residues. After removal of 4 bases from V and 9 bases from J, the junction contained 3 bases not matched to a gene. From germline, CDR1 is SGHRS and CDR2 YFSETQ. The CDR3 coding sequence is TGCGCCAGCAGCGCGGACAGGGGGTGGGAGCTGTTTTTT. The encoded protein is CASSADRGWELFF.

CDR3 DNA: TGCGCCAGCAGCTTGGCCGGCCTCGGGGGCTATGGCTACACCTTC. Protein product: CASSLAGLGGYGYTF. The chain employs TRBV5-1 and TRBJ1-2; the D gene is possibly TRBD1 (5 bases). Germline CDR1 reads SGHRS; CDR2 reads YFSETQ. The V end was cut by 0 bases, the J end by 4 bases, with 13 bases between. CDR3 length: 15 residues.

This clone was detected once. CDR3 bases: TGTGCCAGCAGTGACGACAGGGGGCGCACCGGGGAGCTGTTTTTT. Amino acid sequence: CASSDDRGRTGELFF. The rearrangement joins TRBV6-1 to TRBJ2-2; 10 bases are a match to TRBD1. This CDR3 is 15 amino acids long. Germline V lookup: CDR1 MNHNS, CDR2 SASEGT. J gave up 4 bases and V 3 bases, and 2 bases lay outside the gene matches.

This clone was seen a handful of times. The rearrangement links TRBV7-8 to TRBJ1-1, with 12 nucleotides matching TRBD1. The germline V gene has CDR1 SGHVS and CDR2 FQNEAQ. This CDR3 contains 17 residues. Trimming removed 3 bases from V and 4 bases from J; junction bases left unmatched: 9. The CDR3 nucleotides are TGTGCCAGCAGCTTTGGGACAGGGGGCTTTATCGGCACTGAAGCTTTCTTT. This codes for CASSFGTGGFIGTEAFF.

Comments on this clone: Other DNA sequences of this sample code for an identical CDR3. V usage is TRBV5-1 and J usage is TRBJ2-7, with 10 nucleotides matching TRBD1. Germline values: CDR1 SGHRS, CDR2 YFSETQ. Germline trimming cut 0 bases from V and 5 bases from J; bases unmatched to any gene: 2. The CDR3 extends over 14 amino acids. This CDR3 is CASSLGQGADEQYF. CDR3 nucleotide sequence: TGCGCCAGCAGCTTGGGACAGGGGGCTGACGAGCAGTACTTC. Complete variable domain (other parts from reference TRBV5-1 and TRBJ2-7): KAGVTQTPRYLIKTRGQQVTLSCSPISGHRSVSWYQQTPGQGLQFLFEYFSETQRNKGNFPGRFSGRQFSNSRSEMNVSTLELGDSALYLCASSLGQGADEQYFGPGTRLTVT.

This clone was seen more than once but under ten times. The V call is TRBV5-4, the J call TRBJ2-5; the D is unclear. The CDR3 is made up of 13 amino acids. CDR1 is SGHNT and CDR2 is YYREEE in the germline V gene (reference sequence). Trimming stripped 4 bases from V and 4 bases from J, with 11 bases between. The CDR3 loop is CASSPESPETQYF. Here the CDR3 DNA reads TGTGCCAGCAGCCCGGAGTCTCCAGAGACCCAGTACTTC.

The rearrangement uses TRBV9 and TRBJ1-2; 7 bases agree with TRBD1. Germline CDR1 SGDLS, CDR2 YYNGEE. The junction had 14 bases not matched to a gene; V was cut back by 2 bases and J by 7 bases. The length of the CDR3 is 16 residues. The CDR3 bases are TGTGCCAGCAGCGTCCTTATGACAGGGAACCTGGTTGGCTACACCTTC. Residues: CASSVLMTGNLVGYTF.

V is TRBV7-8 and J is TRBJ2-7; 12 bases map to TRBD2. Germline CDR1 SGHVS, CDR2 FQNEAQ. The CDR3 is made up of 15 amino acids. V lost 4 bases and J lost 3; bases outside the gene matches: 4. This chain's CDR3 is CASSSGTSGFYEQYF. CDR3 nucleotide sequence: TGTGCCAGCAGCTCCGGGACTAGCGGGTTCTACGAGCAGTACTTC.

The chain employs TRBV9 and TRBJ2-2; 9 bases fit TRBD2. CDR1 is SGDLS and CDR2 is YYNGEE in the germline V gene. The length of the CDR3 is 14 residues. Germline trimming cut 3 bases from V and 7 bases from J; bases unmatched to any gene: 4. CDR3 DNA: TGTGCCAGCAGCGACCCAGCGGGAGGCGGGGAGCTGTTTTTT. It translates to CASSDPAGGGELFF.

This clone was picked up one time. The CDR3 DNA sequence: TGTGCCAGCAGTTTATCCGGGGGGCTGGGGACCGGGGAGCTGTTTTTT. Encoded protein: CASSLSGGLGTGELFF. The chain has TRBV27 and TRBJ2-2; a weak D match, TRBD2 (7 bases). Trimming left V 0 bases short and J 5 bases short, with 13 bases between. This CDR3 has 16 amino acids. Germline CDR1 MNHEY, CDR2 SMNVEV (reference sequence).

This clone appeared once. The chain couples TRBV28 to TRBJ2-3, with 7 positions matching TRBD1. V shed 5 bases, J shed 5 bases, and the junction held 1 base outside the gene matches. Per germline, CDR1 MDHEN and CDR2 SYDVKM. The length of the CDR3 is 12 residues. The CDR3 region is CASSPGGDTQYF. The CDR3 DNA sequence: TGTGCCAGCAGTCCAGGGGGAGATACGCAGTATTTT.